This note documents a single T cell receptor (beta chain) sequence. Its target is unknown. The data originate from a study of T cells in localized non-small cell lung cancer. General observations from the study: Exceeding tumor, uninvolved adjacent lung had the highest T cell clonality. Adjacent lung exhibited a median of approximately 59 among the 100 most abundant tumor clones. Since sequencing was restricted to only one region of the tumor, intratumor heterogeneity remains a possibility. Greater blood T cell density accompanied longer overall survival.

V shed 4 bases and J 9 bases; nucleotides not matched to a gene: 8. The CDR3 is 16 amino acids. The germline V gene encodes CDR1 MNHEY and CDR2 SMNVEV (reference sequence). Clones were sequenced by immunoSEQ multiplex PCR, and TCRdb holds only the in-frame ones, with some missing. The sample records around 94,000 clones, roughly 89% being singletons. The clonotype comes from a man between 40 and 70 years old with stage I squamous cell lung carcinoma. The rearrangement joins TRBV27 to TRBJ2-1, with TRBD2 matching 14 bases. Sequenced material: peripheral blood, taken before any cancer treatment. CDR3 in DNA: TGTGCCAGCAGTTCCAGGACTAGCGGGGGGCTGAGTGAGCAGTTCTTC. Amino acid sequence: CASSSRTSGGLSEQFF.